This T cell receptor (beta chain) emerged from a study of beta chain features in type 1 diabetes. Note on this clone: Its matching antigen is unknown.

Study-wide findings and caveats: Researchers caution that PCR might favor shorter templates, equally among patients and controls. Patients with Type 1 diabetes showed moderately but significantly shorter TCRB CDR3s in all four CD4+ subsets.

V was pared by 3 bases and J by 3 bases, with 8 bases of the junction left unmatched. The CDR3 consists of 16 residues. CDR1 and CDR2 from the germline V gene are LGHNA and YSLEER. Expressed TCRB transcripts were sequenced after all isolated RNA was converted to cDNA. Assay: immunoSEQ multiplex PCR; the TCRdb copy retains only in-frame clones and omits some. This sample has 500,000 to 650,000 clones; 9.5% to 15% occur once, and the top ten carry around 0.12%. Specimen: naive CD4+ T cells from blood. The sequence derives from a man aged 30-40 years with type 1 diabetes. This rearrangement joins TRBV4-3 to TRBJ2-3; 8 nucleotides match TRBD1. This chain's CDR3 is CASSHATGGSTDTQYF. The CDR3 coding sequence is TGCGCCAGCAGCCATGCAACAGGGGGTTCGACAGATACGCAGTATTTT.